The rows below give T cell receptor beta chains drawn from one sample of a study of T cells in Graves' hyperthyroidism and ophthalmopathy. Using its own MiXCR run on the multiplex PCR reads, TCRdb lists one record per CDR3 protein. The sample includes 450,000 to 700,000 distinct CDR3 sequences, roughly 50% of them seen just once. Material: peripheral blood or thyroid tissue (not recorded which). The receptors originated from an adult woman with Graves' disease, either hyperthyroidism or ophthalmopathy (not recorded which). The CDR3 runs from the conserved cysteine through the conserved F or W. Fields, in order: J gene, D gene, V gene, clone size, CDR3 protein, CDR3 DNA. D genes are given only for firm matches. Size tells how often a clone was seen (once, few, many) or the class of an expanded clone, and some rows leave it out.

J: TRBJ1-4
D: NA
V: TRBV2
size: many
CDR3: CASRGDVEKLFF
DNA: TGTGCCAGCAGAGGGGACGTCGAAAAACTGTTTTTT

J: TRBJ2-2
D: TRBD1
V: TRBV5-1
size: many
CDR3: CASDPGGTGELFF
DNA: TGCGCCAGCGACCCAGGGGGCACCGGGGAGCTGTTTTTT

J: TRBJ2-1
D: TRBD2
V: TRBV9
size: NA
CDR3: CASSAAAGVEFF
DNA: TGTGCCAGCAGCGCCGCAGCGGGAGTGGAGTTCTTC

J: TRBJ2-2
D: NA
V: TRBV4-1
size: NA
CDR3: CASSHFAPPRRAILMGELFF
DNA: TGCGCCAGCAGCCACTTCGCTCCTCCCCGGAGGGCGATTCTGATGGGGGAGCTGTTTTTT

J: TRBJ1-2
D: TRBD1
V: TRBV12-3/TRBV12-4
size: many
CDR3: CASSLVTGEYGYTF
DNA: TGTGCCAGCAGTTTAGTAACAGGGGAATATGGCTACACCTTC

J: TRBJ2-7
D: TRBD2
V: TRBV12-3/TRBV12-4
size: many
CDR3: CASSLGLAGVGQYF
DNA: TGTGCCAGCAGTTTAGGACTAGCGGGAGTGGGGCAGTACTTC

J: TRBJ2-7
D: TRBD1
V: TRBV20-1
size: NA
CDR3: CSARAGTVYEQYF
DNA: TGCAGTGCTAGGGCCGGGACAGTGTACGAGCAGTACTTC

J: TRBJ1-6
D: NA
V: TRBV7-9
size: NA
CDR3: CASSLVTSMGSPLHF
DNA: TGTGCCAGCAGCTTAGTCACAAGTATGGGTTCACCCCTCCACTTT

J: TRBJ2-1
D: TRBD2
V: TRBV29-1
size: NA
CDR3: CSGGTSGIYNEQFF
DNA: TGCAGCGGGGGGACTAGCGGGATATACAATGAGCAGTTCTTC

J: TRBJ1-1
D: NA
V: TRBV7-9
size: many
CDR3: CATRGGGNTEAFF
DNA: TGTGCCACGCGAGGGGGTGGCAACACTGAAGCTTTCTTT

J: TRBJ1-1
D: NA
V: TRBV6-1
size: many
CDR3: CASSSGLSTEAFF
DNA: TGTGCCAGCAGTTCCGGACTGTCCACTGAAGCTTTCTTT

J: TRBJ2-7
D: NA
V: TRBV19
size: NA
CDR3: CASSQHVTYEQYF
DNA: TGTGCCAGTAGCCAACACGTAACCTACGAGCAGTACTTC

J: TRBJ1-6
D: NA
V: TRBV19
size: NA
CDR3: CASSMRREVYNSPLHF
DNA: TGTGCCAGTAGTATGCGAAGGGAAGTCTATAATTCACCCCTCCACTTT

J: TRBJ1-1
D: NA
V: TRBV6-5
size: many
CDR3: CASSYQATNTEAFF
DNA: TGTGCCAGCAGTTATCAGGCCACGAACACTGAAGCTTTCTTT

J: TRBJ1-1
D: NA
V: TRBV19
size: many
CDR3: CASMRAALVFTEAFF
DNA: TGTGCCAGTATGAGGGCAGCCCTTGTCTTCACTGAAGCTTTCTTT

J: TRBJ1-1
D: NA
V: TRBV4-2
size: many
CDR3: CASSQGAQNTEAFF
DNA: TGTGCCAGCAGCCAAGGGGCGCAGAACACTGAAGCTTTCTTT

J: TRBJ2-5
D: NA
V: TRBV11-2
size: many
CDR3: CASSLTAGVYQETQYF
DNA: TGTGCCAGCAGCTTAACGGCAGGGGTGTACCAAGAGACCCAGTACTTC

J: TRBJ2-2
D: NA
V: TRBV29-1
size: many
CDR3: CGGTNTGELFF
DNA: TGCGGCGGAACGAACACCGGGGAGCTGTTTTTT

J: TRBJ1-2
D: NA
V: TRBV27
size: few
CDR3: CASSLGADYGYTF
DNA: TGTGCCAGCAGTTTAGGGGCAGACTATGGCTACACCTTC

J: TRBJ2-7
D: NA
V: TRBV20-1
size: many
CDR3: CSAPDYSYEQYF
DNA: TGCAGTGCTCCGGATTACTCCTACGAGCAGTACTTC

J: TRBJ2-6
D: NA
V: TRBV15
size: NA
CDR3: CATSRQGANVLTF
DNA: TGTGCCACCAGCAGGCAAGGAGCCAACGTCCTGACTTTC

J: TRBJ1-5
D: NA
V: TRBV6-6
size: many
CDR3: CASSPWDLNQPQHF
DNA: TGTGCCAGCAGTCCGTGGGACCTCAATCAGCCCCAGCATTTT

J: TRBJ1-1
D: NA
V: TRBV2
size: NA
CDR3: CASISLSEGVTEAFF
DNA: TGTGCCAGCATCAGTCTGTCGGAAGGGGTCACTGAAGCTTTCTTT

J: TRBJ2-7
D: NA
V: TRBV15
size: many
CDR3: CATSRALTPVGEQYF
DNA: TGTGCCACCAGCAGAGCACTCACTCCCGTTGGCGAGCAGTACTTC

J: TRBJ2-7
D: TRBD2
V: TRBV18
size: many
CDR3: CASSPTSDYEQYF
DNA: TGTGCCAGCTCACCGACTAGCGACTACGAGCAGTACTTC

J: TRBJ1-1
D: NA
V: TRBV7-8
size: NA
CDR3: CASSLSYSLNTEAFF
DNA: TGTGCCAGCAGCTTAAGCTACAGTTTGAACACTGAAGCTTTCTTT

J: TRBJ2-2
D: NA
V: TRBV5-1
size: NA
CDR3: CASSLKAPGELFF
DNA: TGCGCCAGCAGCTTAAAAGCCCCCGGGGAGCTGTTTTTT

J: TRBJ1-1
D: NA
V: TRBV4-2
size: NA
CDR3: CASSIGQANTEAFF
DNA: TGTGCCAGCAGCATCGGACAAGCTAACACTGAAGCTTTCTTT

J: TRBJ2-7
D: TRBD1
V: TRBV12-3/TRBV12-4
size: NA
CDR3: CASSASKRTGASYEQYF
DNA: TGTGCCAGCAGCGCTTCAAAGCGGACAGGGGCCTCGTACGAGCAGTACTTC

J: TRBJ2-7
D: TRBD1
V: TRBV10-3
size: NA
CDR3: CAIRGDRPYEQYF
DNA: TGTGCCATCAGGGGGGACAGACCCTACGAGCAGTACTTC

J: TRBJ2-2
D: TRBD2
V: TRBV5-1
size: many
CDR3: CASSLTSGTTGELFF
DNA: TGCGCCAGCAGCTTGACTAGCGGGACCACCGGGGAGCTGTTTTTT

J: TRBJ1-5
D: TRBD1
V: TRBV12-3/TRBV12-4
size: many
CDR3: CASRGTGNQPQHF
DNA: TGTGCCAGCAGGGGGACAGGCAATCAGCCCCAGCATTTT

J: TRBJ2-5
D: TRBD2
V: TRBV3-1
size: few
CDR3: CASSQGWASGQETQYF
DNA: TGTGCCAGCAGCCAAGGATGGGCTAGCGGTCAGGAGACCCAGTACTTC